This TCR beta chain was documented in a study of T cell responses to AZD1222 COVID-19 vaccine. Concerning this clone itself: Its antigen is unknown.

Study-wide points: Only after the peak T cell response were repertoires sampled.

Trimming took off 3 bases at V and 0 bases at J, with 15 bases between the two ends. Germline CDR1 SGHRS, CDR2 YFSETQ. The CDR3 runs 16 residues. The protocol was immunoSEQ multiplex PCR, while the TCRdb copy is restricted to in-frame clones and leaves out a portion. This sample has about 70,000 clones; 70% to 90% occur once, and the top ten carry 1.3%. The chain uses TRBV5-1 and TRBJ1-1; maybe TRBD1 (5 bases). The starting material was peripheral blood, obtained 28 days after the second AZD1222 dose. The receptor comes from an adult who received the AZD1222 COVID-19 vaccine. CDR3 residues: CASSSYPRAMNTEAFF. The CDR3 DNA is TGCGCCAGCAGCTCATACCCCAGGGCGATGAACACTGAAGCTTTCTTT.